Shown below are 10 T cell receptor beta chains from a single sample sequenced in a study of early T cells in non-severe SARS-CoV-2 infection. Using its own MiXCR run on the 5' RACE reads, TCRdb lists one record per CDR3 protein. The repertoire includes some 48,000 distinct CDR3 sequences, about 6.2% of them detected once, and around 6.9% sits in the top ten. Specimen: whole blood, collected at baseline. These receptor sequences come from an adult who was a healthcare worker with PCR-confirmed SARS-CoV-2 infection or an uninfected control (not recorded which).

This clonotype was seen a handful of times. The chain uses TRBV27 and TRBJ2-7, with 8 bases fitting TRBD1. CDR3 size: 14 residues. With 3 bases clipped from V and 5 bases from J, the junction kept 6 bases outside the gene matches. Per the germline V gene, CDR1 is MNHEY and CDR2 is SMNVEV (reference sequence). CDR3 sequence reads: CASSFLQGANEQYF. Here the CDR3 DNA reads TGTGCCAGCAGTTTTTTGCAGGGGGCCAACGAGCAGTACTTC.

This clonotype was seen at least ten times. V usage is TRBV28 and J usage is TRBJ2-2; D unclear. Germline CDR1 reads MDHEN; CDR2 reads SYDVKM. V was clipped by 6 bases and J by 1 base, with 9 bases between them. The CDR3 runs 14 residues. This chain's CDR3 is CASSLGRNTGELFF. The CDR3, as DNA: TGTGCCAGCAGCTTAGGGCGGAACACCGGGGAGCTGTTTTTT.

This clonotype was detected ten times or more. The V gene is TRBV10-2, the J gene TRBJ2-2; TRBD2 matches at 7 bases. CDR3 length equals 15 residues. V dropped 0 bases and J dropped 5; count of bases not matched to a gene: 3. Germline V gives CDR1 WSHSY, CDR2 SAAADI. For the CDR3, the DNA is TGCGCCAGCAGTGAGTCACCGCGGGGGACCGGGGAGCTGTTTTTT. Amino acids: CASSESPRGTGELFF.

Comment on this clonotype: A single base separates this from a much larger clone, so it may be a read error. The chain has TRBV5-5 and TRBJ1-5; no definite D call. In germline, CDR1 is SGHKS, CDR2 YYEKEE (reference sequence). The CDR3 totals 16 residues. The V and J ends lost 9 bases and 1 base respectively, with 20 bases between them. The CDR3 protein is CANTPVVDLSNQPQHF. The DNA of the CDR3 is TGTGCCAACACCCCCGTCGTTGACCTCAGCAATCAGCCCCAGCATTTT. The full variable domain, its missing parts supplied by reference TRBV5-5 and TRBJ1-5, is DAGVTQSPTHLIKTRGQQVTLRCSPISGHKSVSWYQQVLGQGPQFIFQYYEKEERGRGNFPDRFSARQFPNYSSELNVNALLLGDSALYLCANTPVVDLSNQPQHFGDGTRLSIL.

J is TRBJ2-3 and V is TRBV10-3; weak D call: TRBD1 (5 bases). This CDR3 is 14 amino acids long. Germline CDR1 ENHRY, CDR2 SYGVKD. The germline V and J ends were trimmed by 11 bases and 5 bases, with 20 bases remaining between them. CDR3 protein: CAVKKGAMIDTQYF. The CDR3 nucleotides read TGTGCCGTAAAGAAAGGGGCGATGATAGATACGCAGTATTTT.

The J gene is TRBJ2-2, the V gene TRBV5-1; 13 nucleotides match TRBD2. This CDR3 has 16 residues. J was trimmed by 5 bases and V by 4 bases; bases with no gene match: 5. Per germline, CDR1 SGHRS and CDR2 YFSETQ. CDR3 bases: TGCGCCAGCAGCCACACTAGCGGGAGGGCGACCGGGGAGCTGTTTTTT. Translation gives CASSHTSGRATGELFF.

This clonotype was detected a few times. CDR3 nucleotide sequence: TGTGCCAGCAGCTCCGGCGGGAGCGCCTACGAGCAGTACTTC. It codes for CASSSGGSAYEQYF. The chain recombines TRBV5-4 with TRBJ2-7; 7 bases align to TRBD2. The V and J ends lost 3 bases and 2 bases, in that order; junction bases with no gene match: 5. In germline, CDR1 is SGHNT, CDR2 YYREEE (reference sequence). The CDR3 totals 14 residues.

This clonotype was found a few times. This chain uses TRBV12-3 or TRBV12-4 with TRBJ2-3, with D perhaps given as TRBD1 or TRBD2 (6 bases each). The CDR3 runs 15 residues. The V end was cut by 5 bases, the J end by 3 bases, with 15 bases between. The CDR3 sequence is CASSLKGGATDTQYF. In DNA form, the CDR3 reads TGTGCCAGCAGTCTCAAGGGGGGCGCTACAGATACGCAGTATTTT.

The sample holds many counts of this clonotype. The rearrangement joins TRBV3-1 to TRBJ2-3; 12 nucleotides match TRBD2. In germline, CDR1 is LGHDT, CDR2 YNNKEL (reference sequence). The CDR3 loop spans 16 amino acids. Unmatched junction bases numbered 6, after V lost 4 bases and J lost 4 bases. CDR3 nucleotide sequence: TGTGCCAGCAGCCCTTTACTAGCGGGAGGCGCAGATACGCAGTATTTT. Amino acid sequence: CASSPLLAGGADTQYF.

This clonotype has only a few counts. The chain links TRBV7-2 to TRBJ1-1, with a weak D call TRBD1 (6 bases). In germline, CDR1 is SGHTA, CDR2 FQGNSA. This CDR3 has 15 residues. The V gene lost 2 bases and the J gene lost 5 bases, with 15 bases spanning the gap. This CDR3 reads CASSLYRVGRTEAFF. The CDR3 bases are TGTGCCAGCAGCTTATACAGGGTCGGTCGGACTGAAGCTTTCTTT.